The 30 T cell receptor beta chains listed next were all sequenced from one sample in a study of cytomegalovirus exposure and HLA in healthy donors. PCR amplification relied on 60 Vbeta primers (plus 13 Jbeta primers). Assay used: immunoSEQ multiplex PCR; TCRdb lists only in-frame clones, some missing. Counted here are fewer than 200,000 clones, approximately 79% occurring once; the ten biggest clones make up less than 2.5%. Sequencing was performed on PBMCs. All receptors come from a male donor in good health and CMV-seronegative.

The table lists this clone with a count of one. V gene TRBV2 combines with J gene TRBJ1-2; TRBD1 matches at 9 bases. CDR3 length: 15 residues. J lost 4 bases, V lost 3 bases, and 6 bases had no gene match. CDR1 and CDR2 from the germline V gene are SNHLY and FYNNEI. DNA for the CDR3: TGTGCCAGCAGTGAGGGAGGACAGGGGCTCTATGGCTACACCTTC. It encodes CASSEGGQGLYGYTF. Together with reference TRBV2 and TRBJ1-2, the CDR3 gives the full variable domain: EPEVTQTPSHQVTQMGQEVILRCVPISNHLYFYWYRQILGQKVEFLVSFYNNEISEKSEIFDDQFSVERPDGSNFTLKIRSTKLEDSAMYFCASSEGGQGLYGYTFGSGTRLTVV.

The chain employs TRBV2 and TRBJ1-4; no clear D. The CDR3 extends over 13 amino acids. V gave up 6 bases and J gave up 7 bases, with 12 bases separating them. CDR1 SNHLY and CDR2 FYNNEI come from the germline V gene. The CDR3 bases are TGTGCCAGCAGGGGTATCGCGGTTGAAAAACTGTTTTTT. Its translation: CASRGIAVEKLFF.

This chain links TRBV5-1 with TRBJ1-2; D remains ambiguous. Trimming left V 5 bases short and J 8 bases short, with 16 bases between. The CDR3 sequence is 13 residues long. Germline V lookup: CDR1 SGHRS, CDR2 YFSETQ. CDR3 nucleotides: TGCGCCAGCAGTTCCGACCGTCGAGGAGGCTACACCTTC. It encodes CASSSDRRGGYTF.

The chain has TRBV7-9 and TRBJ2-3; D is possibly TRBD1 (5 bases). The CDR3 sequence is 16 residues long. Germline V gene lookup returns CDR1 SEHNR and CDR2 FQNEAQ (reference sequence). Trimming shortened V by 1 base and J by 0 bases, and 11 bases separated the two germline ends. CDR3: CASSLERQRSTDTQYF. The DNA of the CDR3 is TGTGCCAGCAGCTTAGAGCGACAGAGAAGCACAGATACGCAGTATTTT.

The rearrangement uses TRBV7-9 and TRBJ2-5, with D possibly being TRBD1 (6 bases). Looked up from germline, CDR1 is SEHNR and CDR2 is FQNEAQ (reference sequence). The CDR3 loop spans 16 amino acids. With 4 bases removed from V and 5 bases from J, the gap between germline ends came to 20 bases. In nucleotides, the CDR3 is TGTGCCAGCAGCTCTCGAAGGATGGGGGCAGGGGAGACCCAGTACTTC. This translates into CASSSRRMGAGETQYF.

Details on this clone: The identical CDR3 is also encoded by other nucleotide sequences in the sample. The rearrangement uses TRBV19 and TRBJ1-2; TRBD1 is a possible D gene (6 bases). Germline loops: CDR1 LNHDA, CDR2 SQIVND (reference sequence). V was shortened by 5 bases and J by 8 bases, with 21 bases between the two germline ends. This CDR3 contains 15 residues. This CDR3 is CASSGPTTGLHGYTF. The CDR3 DNA is TGTGCCAGTAGTGGACCGACAACAGGGCTCCACGGCTACACCTTC.

V is TRBV4-1 and J is TRBJ1-2; 10 positions agree with TRBD1. With 4 bases clipped from V and 8 bases from J, the junction kept 10 bases outside the gene matches. Per the germline V gene, CDR1 is MGHRA and CDR2 is YSYEKL. The CDR3 totals 15 residues. The CDR3 sequence is CASSPQGGQGEGYTF. CDR3 in DNA: TGCGCCAGCAGCCCCCAGGGAGGACAGGGGGAAGGCTACACCTTC.

This chain joins TRBV19 and TRBJ1-6, with 7 bases identical to TRBD1. V was pared by 3 bases and J by 4 bases, with 3 bases of the junction left unmatched. Germline assignment: CDR1 LNHDA and CDR2 SQIVND (reference sequence). This CDR3 comprises 15 residues. CDR3 amino acids: CASSMTGQYNSPLHF. The CDR3 coding sequence is TGTGCCAGTAGTATGACGGGACAGTATAATTCACCCCTCCACTTT.

V usage is TRBV9 and J usage is TRBJ2-5, with 7 bases identical to TRBD1. This CDR3 spans 14 amino acids. With V trimmed by 4 bases and J by 4 bases, 7 bases remained unmatched. CDR1 and CDR2 from the germline V gene are SGDLS and YYNGEE. CDR3 loop: CASSSRAGGETQYF. In DNA form, the CDR3 reads TGTGCCAGCAGCTCCCGTGCAGGGGGAGAGACCCAGTACTTC.

The chain recombines TRBV5-1 with TRBJ1-1; weak D call: TRBD1 (6 bases). The CDR3 spans 16 residues. Trimming took off 3 bases at V and 4 bases at J, with 19 bases between the two ends. Per germline, CDR1 SGHRS and CDR2 YFSETQ. The CDR3 spells CASSYDRIDRGTEAFF. In DNA form, the CDR3 reads TGCGCCAGCAGCTACGACAGGATAGACCGGGGCACTGAAGCTTTCTTT.

This CDR3 reads CASSYTSAPSTDTQYF. The CDR3 DNA follows: TGCGCCAGCAGCTACACTAGCGCCCCGAGCACAGATACGCAGTATTTT. This chain connects TRBV5-1 to TRBJ2-3; 7 nucleotides line up with TRBD2. The ends lost 3 bases at V and 0 bases at J; junction bases unmatched: 7. Germline values: CDR1 SGHRS, CDR2 YFSETQ. This CDR3 is 16 amino acids long.

The chain recombines TRBV20-1 with TRBJ1-2; D uncertain. The V end lost 3 bases, the J end lost 6 bases, and 8 bases lay between the germline ends. The germline CDR1 and CDR2 sequences are DFQATT and SNEGSKA (reference sequence). The CDR3 is 11 amino acids. As DNA, the CDR3 is TGCAGTGCTAGTAAAGCGGATGGCTACACCTTC. Residues: CSASKADGYTF.

The J gene is TRBJ1-6, the V gene TRBV2; D gene uncertain. V was cut by 5 bases and J by 6 bases, with 20 bases left in between. CDR3 size: 17 residues. From germline, CDR1 is SNHLY and CDR2 FYNNEI. The CDR3 region has the DNA TGTGCCAGCAGTCGCCGGCAGGCCGGAATTATTAATTCACCCCTCCACTTT. This encodes CASSRRQAGIINSPLHF.

The chain has TRBV11-2 and TRBJ2-1; 7 bases agree with TRBD2. Looked up from germline, CDR1 is SGHAT and CDR2 is FQNNGV. This CDR3 has 15 residues. The trim removed 1 base at V and 4 bases at J, leaving 4 bases unmatched. The CDR3 nucleotides are TGTGCCAGCAGCTTAGGCGGGGGAGATTACAATGAGCAGTTCTTC. This translates into CASSLGGGDYNEQFF.

This clone was counted only a few times. The rearrangement uses TRBV4-1 and TRBJ2-3, with 9 bases that match TRBD2. Germline lookup yields CDR1 MGHRA and CDR2 YSYEKL. The CDR3 sequence is 16 residues long. With V trimmed by 1 base and J by 2 bases, 4 bases remained unmatched. The CDR3 DNA sequence: TGCGCCAGCAGCCAAGTTATAGCGGGGGCCACAGATACGCAGTATTTT. The encoded protein is CASSQVIAGATDTQYF.

This clone has just a few counts. V gene TRBV27 combines with J gene TRBJ2-1; 15 nucleotides align to TRBD2. Germline loops: CDR1 MNHEY, CDR2 SMNVEV (reference sequence). The CDR3 extends over 16 amino acids. The trim removed 4 bases at V and 6 bases at J, leaving 4 bases unmatched. The CDR3 reads CASSSRTSGGGNEQFF. DNA of the CDR3: TGTGCCAGCAGTTCTAGGACTAGCGGGGGGGGCAATGAGCAGTTCTTC.

The rearrangement links TRBV2 to TRBJ2-7, with 10 bases aligning to TRBD1. J gave up 6 bases and V 7 bases, and 6 bases lay outside the gene matches. The CDR3 contains 13 residues. Germline CDR1 reads SNHLY; CDR2 reads FYNNEI. CDR3: CASTYRDRGEQYF. The DNA of the CDR3 is TGTGCCAGCACTTACCGGGACAGGGGCGAGCAGTACTTC.

This clone came up a few times. The chain recombines TRBV18 with TRBJ1-2; 8 bases agree with TRBD1. J was trimmed by 6 bases and V by 2 bases; bases with no gene match: 8. The germline V gene encodes CDR1 KGHSH and CDR2 LQKENI. This CDR3 has 15 residues. As DNA, the CDR3 is TGTGCCAGCTCACCAGGAACAGAGACAGGGGATGGCTACACCTTC. This encodes CASSPGTETGDGYTF.

This clone was observed a single time. The chain employs TRBV19 and TRBJ1-2; D may be TRBD1 (6 bases). Germline V gives CDR1 LNHDA, CDR2 SQIVND (reference sequence). V shed 5 bases and J shed 3 bases, with 10 bases lying between them. The CDR3 totals 13 residues. In nucleotides, the CDR3 is TGTGCCAGTAGTGGGGGACATGACTATGGCTACACCTTC. It is translated as CASSGGHDYGYTF.

In its sample, this clone was seen once. The V gene is TRBV6-6, the J gene TRBJ1-3; 7 nucleotides line up with TRBD1. Germline trimming cut 10 bases from V and 0 bases from J; bases unmatched to any gene: 6. The CDR3 loop spans 14 amino acids. Germline values: CDR1 MNHNY, CDR2 SVGAGI (reference sequence). The CDR3 here is CATRQGNSGNTIYF. The CDR3 DNA reads as TGTGCCACCAGACAGGGTAACTCTGGAAACACCATATATTTT.

This clone was seen a handful of times. This chain joins TRBV6-5 and TRBJ1-1, with 9 positions matching TRBD1. This CDR3 spans 13 amino acids. Germline V lookup: CDR1 MNHEY, CDR2 SVGAGI. Germline trimming cut 6 bases from V and 4 bases from J; bases unmatched to any gene: 3. CDR3: CASRQTGGTEAFF. The CDR3 DNA sequence: TGTGCCAGCAGACAGACAGGGGGCACTGAAGCTTTCTTT.

This clone came up a few times. The J gene is TRBJ1-4, the V gene TRBV19; unclear D gene. V lost 6 bases and J lost 5, with 16 bases in between. The V gene's germline CDR1 is LNHDA and CDR2 SQIVND (reference sequence). This CDR3 is 15 amino acids long. The CDR3 protein is CASRPDGSLNEKLFF. Here the CDR3 DNA reads TGTGCCAGTAGGCCAGATGGGAGCCTAAATGAAAAACTGTTTTTT. The full variable domain, its missing parts supplied by reference TRBV19 and TRBJ1-4, is DGGITQSPKYLFRKEGQNVTLSCEQNLNHDAMYWYRQDPGQGLRLIYYSQIVNDFQKGDIAEGYSVSREKKESFPLTVTSAQKNPTAFYLCASRPDGSLNEKLFFGSGTQLSVL.

The rearrangement links TRBV4-2 to TRBJ2-5, with TRBD2 as a possible D gene (5 bases). TRBJ2-7 explains the end of the DNA better; the J call may be wrong. From germline, CDR1 is LGHNA and CDR2 YNFKEQ. The CDR3 spans 14 residues. The CDR3 sequence is CASSQADGNYEQYF. CDR3 DNA: TGTGCCAGCAGCCAAGCGGACGGGAACTACGAGCAGTACTTC.

Notes on this clone: The identical CDR3 is also encoded by other nucleotide sequences in the sample. The rearrangement joins TRBV6-5 to TRBJ1-2; 8 bases are a match to TRBD1. Germline V lookup: CDR1 MNHEY, CDR2 SVGAGI. The CDR3 length is 14 residues. The junction had 1 base not matched to a gene; V was cut back by 0 bases and J by 4 bases. DNA of the CDR3: TGTGCCAGCAGTTACTCGGGACAGGTCTATGGCTACACCTTC. It codes for CASSYSGQVYGYTF.

As to this clone: The same CDR3 is also encoded by other DNA sequences in this sample. This rearrangement joins TRBV2 to TRBJ2-5; D may be TRBD2 (6 bases). The assigned J gene may be wrong: the sequence end matches TRBJ2-7 better. Germline assignment: CDR1 SNHLY and CDR2 FYNNEI. The length of the CDR3 is 12 residues. Here the CDR3 DNA reads TGTGCCAGCAGTCCCCGGGGGTACGAGCAGTACTTC. It codes for CASSPRGYEQYF.

This clone has a single count. The rearrangement joins TRBV6-4 to TRBJ2-3; D remains unclear. Germline V gene sequence: CDR1 MRHNA, CDR2 SNTAGT. The germline V and J ends were trimmed by 4 bases and 5 bases, with 10 bases remaining between them. The CDR3 length is 13 residues. Here the CDR3 DNA reads TGTGCCAGCAGTGCTTGGAGAGGAGATACGCAGTATTTT. Translating it yields CASSAWRGDTQYF.

This clone is judged medium-sized (0.01 to 0.1%). The rearrangement joins TRBV5-1 to TRBJ2-7; 8 nucleotides agree with TRBD1. The ends lost 6 bases at V and 7 bases at J; junction bases unmatched: 12. Germline lookup yields CDR1 SGHRS and CDR2 YFSETQ. The CDR3 has 14 amino acids. The CDR3 sequence is CASMPTGVSGEQYF. The CDR3, as DNA: TGCGCCAGCATGCCGACAGGGGTTTCGGGAGAGCAGTACTTC.

With regard to this clone: The sample holds other DNA sequences that translate to the same CDR3. V and J are TRBV7-9 and TRBJ1-2, with D maybe TRBD1 (6 bases). The CDR3 runs 12 residues. The V end lost 4 bases, the J end lost 8 bases, and 11 bases lay between the germline ends. Germline CDR1 and CDR2: SEHNR and FQNEAQ (reference sequence). Here the CDR3 DNA reads TGTGCCAGCAGCTCGACAGGTTACGGCTACACCTTC. It specifies CASSSTGYGYTF. Full variable domain (rest looked up from reference TRBV7-9 and TRBJ1-2): DTGVSQNPRHKITKRGQNVTFRCDPISEHNRLYWYRQTLGQGPEFLTYFQNEAQLEKSRLLSDRFSAERPKGSFSTLEIQRTEQGDSAMYLCASSSTGYGYTFGSGTRLTVV.

CDR3 sequence reads: CAWSLTVNEKLFF. The CDR3 DNA follows: TGTGCCTGGAGTTTGACAGTTAATGAAAAACTGTTTTTT. The chain carries TRBV30 and TRBJ1-4; tentative D call: TRBD1 (5 bases). This CDR3 spans 13 amino acids. The V end was cut by 2 bases, the J end by 4 bases, with 8 bases between. CDR1 is GTSNPN and CDR2 is SVGIG in the germline V gene (reference sequence).

The rearrangement links TRBV30 to TRBJ2-5; the match to TRBD1 covers 10 bases. Losses at the gene ends were 7 bases for V and 5 bases for J; bases not matched to a gene: 10. The CDR3 totals 14 residues. Germline CDR1 GTSNPN, CDR2 SVGIG (reference sequence). Here the CDR3 reads CAYTPGQGFETQYF. DNA for the CDR3: TGTGCCTACACACCGGGACAGGGGTTTGAGACCCAGTACTTC.